The clone carrying this TCR beta chain was observed a handful of times. What it binds is not known. The sample belongs to a study of cytomegalovirus exposure and HLA in healthy donors. Study-wide results and caveats: Fewer N-insertions (relative to the roughly 630-donor mean) were reportedly seen in an Asian-associated ancestry cluster in a later analysis. For TCR beta chains, V- and J-gene trimming was later linked to a missense DCLRE1C variant.

PCR used 60 Vbeta primers and 13 Jbeta primers. The authors' processing: An analysis that came later counted approximately 76 million unique TCR beta chains, around 12 million shared. Libraries were prepared by immunoSEQ multiplex PCR; TCRdb keeps only in-frame clonotypes and omits some of them. V and J calls plus clone size are reproduced from that table; the DNA served to infer D and trimming. The table records 95,000 to 150,000 clones, under 85% of them present only once. Looked up from germline, CDR1 is SGHAT and CDR2 is FQNNGV. V lost 10 bases to trimming and J lost 0 bases, with 12 bases between them. The CDR3 has 13 residues.

The chain links TRBV11-2 to TRBJ1-1; D is unclear. The sample was PBMCs. The TCR originated in a human donor in good health. CDR3 sequence reads: CATGGNVNTEAFF. In nucleotides, the CDR3 is TGTGCCACAGGCGGGAACGTGAACACTGAAGCTTTCTTT. Full variable domain (rest looked up from reference TRBV11-2 and TRBJ1-1): EAGVAQSPRYKIIEKRQSVAFWCNPISGHATLYWYQQILGQGPKLLIQFQNNGVVDDSQLPKDRFSAERLKGVDSTLKIQPAKLEDSAVYLCATGGNVNTEAFFGQGTRLTVV.